These 21 T cell receptor beta chains originate from one sample sequenced in a study of a mutant IDH1 vaccine in newly diagnosed glioma. The time point here: baseline, week 1 (first vaccination visit). Treatment indicated: pre-vaccination baseline after standard-of-care therapy. Data came from immunoSEQ multiplex PCR; TCRdb stores just in-frame clones and leaves some out. Among approximately 70,000 clones listed, about four fifths were seen once. The material was PBMCs, obtained from a glioma patient treated with radiotherapy, temozolomide or both. The receptors were sampled from a man aged 45-65 years with glioma.

This rearrangement joins TRBV5-4 to TRBJ1-4, with a possible D match to TRBD1 (5 bases). Trimming took off 4 bases at V and 4 bases at J, with 14 bases between the two ends. The CDR3 is made up of 15 amino acids. Germline lookup yields CDR1 SGHNT and CDR2 YYREEE (reference sequence). In DNA, the CDR3 is TGTGCCAGCAGCCTTGTCGGGGGGAATAATGAAAAACTGTTTTTT. Amino acid sequence: CASSLVGGNNEKLFF.

This clone was counted a few times. The CDR3 DNA reads as TGTGCGACGCGAGCAGGGGGCGGCTACGAGCAGTACTTC. Translated: CATRAGGGYEQYF. V is TRBV19 and J is TRBJ2-7, with TRBD1 matching over 8 bases. The CDR3 totals 13 residues. CDR1 is LNHDA and CDR2 is SQIVND in the germline V gene (reference sequence).

The chain is built from TRBV5-1 and TRBJ2-7; D is uncertain. Germline V lookup: CDR1 SGHRS, CDR2 YFSETQ. The CDR3 is 13 residues long. V was clipped by 0 bases and J by 4 bases, with 8 bases between them. The CDR3 loop is CASSLEGGYEQYF. In DNA form, the CDR3 reads TGCGCCAGCAGCTTGGAAGGTGGGTACGAGCAGTACTTC.

V usage is TRBV9 and J usage is TRBJ1-1; maybe TRBD1 (5 bases). The germline V and J ends were trimmed by 8 bases and 1 base, with 12 bases remaining between them. CDR1 is SGDLS, CDR2 YYNGEE, per germline. This CDR3 contains 13 residues. CDR3: CASGETGNTEAFF. CDR3 DNA sequence: TGTGCCAGTGGGGAAACAGGGAACACTGAAGCTTTCTTT.

In DNA form, the CDR3 reads TGTGCCAGCAGCCGCGGACAGGATAGCAATCAGCCCCAGCATTTT. Protein: CASSRGQDSNQPQHF. The chain employs TRBV7-9 and TRBJ1-5; 7 bases align to TRBD1. The length of the CDR3 is 15 residues. The V gene's germline CDR1 is SEHNR and CDR2 FQNEAQ (reference sequence). J lost 0 bases, V lost 5 bases, and 4 bases had no gene match.

The chain couples TRBV6-6 to TRBJ2-7, with D uncertain. Germline V gene lookup returns CDR1 MNHNY and CDR2 SVGAGI (reference sequence). Trimming removed 4 bases from V and 2 bases from J, with 15 bases in between. This CDR3 comprises 15 residues. CDR3 in amino acids: CASSFLAELPYEQYF. The CDR3 nucleotides are TGTGCCAGCAGTTTTCTTGCCGAATTACCCTACGAGCAGTACTTC.

The J gene is TRBJ1-6, the V gene TRBV30; tentative D call: TRBD1 (5 bases). CDR1 is GTSNPN, CDR2 SVGIG, per germline (reference sequence). The CDR3 length is 13 residues. CDR3 region: CAFGAVYNSPLHF. CDR3 sequence (DNA): TGTGCATTTGGGGCAGTCTATAATTCACCCCTCCACTTT.

V and J are TRBV7-8 and TRBJ2-2, with D tentatively TRBD1 (6 bases). The CDR3 loop spans 17 amino acids. CDR1 and CDR2 (germline): SGHVS, FQNEAQ. V lost 2 bases and J 0 bases, leaving 13 bases between the germline ends. DNA of the CDR3: TGTGCCAGCAGCTTATCAGGGGCTCACGCGAACACCGGGGAGCTGTTTTTT. It specifies CASSLSGAHANTGELFF.

The V call is TRBV6-1, the J call TRBJ2-1; weak D call: TRBD2 (5 bases). Germline V gene lookup returns CDR1 MNHNS and CDR2 SASEGT. Trimming removed 11 bases from V and 5 bases from J, with 13 bases in between. The CDR3 loop spans 12 amino acids. The CDR3 is CAGASGDNEQFF. DNA for the CDR3: TGTGCCGGAGCTTCCGGGGACAATGAGCAGTTCTTC.

This clone was detected a few times. The rearrangement uses TRBV11-2 and TRBJ2-1; tentatively, D is TRBD2 (5 bases). The germline V gene has CDR1 SGHAT and CDR2 FQNNGV. The length of the CDR3 is 13 residues. Trimming took 1 base from V and 4 from J, leaving 5 bases between them. DNA of the CDR3: TGTGCCAGCAGCTTAGGGAGGTACAATGAGCAGTTCTTC. It translates to CASSLGRYNEQFF. Based on the CDR3 plus reference TRBV11-2 and TRBJ2-1, the full variable domain is EAGVAQSPRYKIIEKRQSVAFWCNPISGHATLYWYQQILGQGPKLLIQFQNNGVVDDSQLPKDRFSAERLKGVDSTLKIQPAKLEDSAVYLCASSLGRYNEQFFGPGTRLTVL.

CDR3 sequence reads: CASSGLHGGAGYTF. The CDR3 region has the DNA TGTGCCAGCAGTGGCCTTCACGGGGGCGCTGGCTACACCTTC. The V and J genes are TRBV2 and TRBJ1-2; tentatively, D is TRBD1 (6 bases). Germline V gene lookup returns CDR1 SNHLY and CDR2 FYNNEI. With 4 bases removed from V and 7 bases from J, the gap between germline ends came to 16 bases. This CDR3 spans 14 amino acids.

The chain employs TRBV19 and TRBJ1-5; no reliable D call. The germline CDR1 and CDR2 sequences are LNHDA and SQIVND (reference sequence). The CDR3 runs 14 residues. V lost 6 bases and J 6 bases, leaving 15 bases between the germline ends. CDR3 loop: CASRGSSEGQPQHF. DNA of the CDR3: TGTGCCAGTAGGGGGTCGAGTGAAGGTCAGCCCCAGCATTTT.

J is TRBJ2-2 and V is TRBV18; the match to TRBD1 covers 9 bases. Germline loops: CDR1 KGHSH, CDR2 LQKENI. The CDR3 has 15 amino acids. After removal of 2 bases from V and 7 bases from J, the junction contained 5 bases not matched to a gene. CDR3 DNA: TGTGCCAGCTCACCAGGGACAGGGCTTGTCGGGGAGCTGTTTTTT. This sequence encodes CASSPGTGLVGELFF.

This clone was detected a few times. This rearrangement joins TRBV14 to TRBJ1-1, with D uncertain. The V gene lost 2 bases and the J gene lost 3 bases, with 1 base spanning the gap. Germline CDR1 is SGHDN and CDR2 is FVKESK. The CDR3 has 11 residues. The CDR3 DNA follows: TGTGCCAGCAGCCAATACACTGAAGCTTTCTTT. Protein sequence: CASSQYTEAFF.

This clone has just one count. The rearrangement uses TRBV4-1 and TRBJ1-1; 9 nucleotides align to TRBD1. The V segment lost 3 bases and the J segment 4 bases; nucleotides outside the gene matches: 3. Per the germline V gene, CDR1 is MGHRA and CDR2 is YSYEKL. CDR3 length: 14 amino acids. The CDR3: CASSQPGQGTEAFF. Written as DNA, the CDR3 is TGCGCCAGCAGCCAGCCGGGACAGGGCACTGAAGCTTTCTTT.

In this sample, this clone turned up once. The chain recombines TRBV27 with TRBJ1-1; the match to TRBD1 covers 7 bases. CDR1 is MNHEY, CDR2 SMNVEV, per germline (reference sequence). V lost 8 bases and J lost 6; bases outside the gene matches: 9. The CDR3 contains 13 residues. The CDR3: CASLDRVSAEAFF. The CDR3 nucleotides are TGTGCCAGCCTCGACAGGGTTTCAGCTGAAGCTTTCTTT.

This clone is a singleton in its sample. The chain has TRBV30 and TRBJ1-6; TRBD1 might be the D (6 bases). The CDR3 is made up of 17 amino acids. CDR1 and CDR2 from the germline V gene are GTSNPN and SVGIG (reference sequence). Trimming cost V 1 base and J 0 bases, with 13 bases left between them. CDR3 in DNA: TGTGCCTGGAGTGAAAACAGGGCAAGCTCCTATAATTCACCCCTCCACTTT. Protein sequence: CAWSENRASSYNSPLHF.

J is TRBJ2-7 and V is TRBV5-1, with 10 bases aligning to TRBD2. The CDR3 totals 18 residues. CDR1 is SGHRS, CDR2 YFSETQ, per germline. J gave up 3 bases and V 0 bases, and 12 bases lay outside the gene matches. As DNA, the CDR3 is TGCGCCAGCAGCTTGGCCCTCACGGGTCTAGCGGGGGACTACGAGCAGTACTTC. This codes for CASSLALTGLAGDYEQYF.

CDR3 nucleotides: TGTGCCAGCAGCCAAGGCACCACCGGGGAGCTGTTTTTT. This translates into CASSQGTTGELFF. The chain recombines TRBV4-2 with TRBJ2-2; D is uncertain. In germline, CDR1 is LGHNA, CDR2 YNFKEQ. The CDR3 extends over 13 amino acids. V gave up 1 base and J gave up 4 bases, with 4 bases separating them.

The genes are TRBV5-1 and TRBJ1-1; 7 positions agree with TRBD1. Germline CDR1 SGHRS, CDR2 YFSETQ. CDR3 length: 15 amino acids. Trimming took 0 bases from V and 0 from J; bases not matched to a gene: 2. The CDR3 region has the DNA TGCGCCAGCAGCTTGGTAGGGGGCCTGAACACTGAAGCTTTCTTT. It translates to CASSLVGGLNTEAFF.

This clone has just one count. The chain uses TRBV6-6 and TRBJ1-1; D remains ambiguous. V was shortened by 1 base and J by 0 bases, with 0 bases between the two germline ends. Germline V gives CDR1 MNHNY, CDR2 SVGAGI (reference sequence). This CDR3 comprises 12 residues. CDR3 nucleotides: TGTGCCAGCAGTTACTTGAACACTGAAGCTTTCTTT. Translating gives CASSYLNTEAFF.